This entry features one T cell receptor (beta chain) sequence. Germline values: CDR1 SGDLS, CDR2 YYNGEE. V was pared by 0 bases and J by 7 bases, with 7 bases between. The CDR3 length is 12 residues. This sample is part of a study of T cells after somatic rescue of genetic block. Measured with immunoSEQ multiplex PCR; TCRdb has only the in-frame clones, and not every one. The sample contains tens of thousands of clones, roughly 93% of which appear only once. V usage is TRBV9 and J usage is TRBJ1-2, with D unresolved. Sequencing was performed on peripheral blood mononuclear cells (PBMCs). The TCR originated in a man aged 25-40 years. CDR3 protein: CASSVASGGYTF. Written as DNA, the CDR3 is TGTGCCAGCAGCGTAGCGTCAGGTGGCTACACCTTC.